The T cell receptor beta chain described here comes from a study of shared clonotypes between healthy human individuals. As regards this clone: Its antigen is undetermined.

Data came from immunoSEQ multiplex PCR; TCRdb stores just in-frame clones and leaves some out. The sample yields 2.3 million or so clones, roughly 93% seen once. Study results and limitations: Blood alone was sampled, and tissue repertoires likely differ. It was expected that sequencing depth would affect clonotype sharing among donors. Naive subsets usually exceeded memory subsets in estimated richness. Clonotypes that were shared across a handful of donors made up approximately 5% of naive CD4 clonotypes.

The TCR sequence derives from a man aged 18 to 30 in good health. Some clones in this sample may be carry-over from other donors' samples. Input material: naive CD4+ T cells from PBMCs. Subset specified: CD45RA+ positively selected.

The CDR3 nucleotides read TGCGCCAGCAGCCAAGGGCGGCGGGGTAGGCTTCAAGAGACCCAGTACTTC. Amino acids: CASSQGRRGRLQETQYF. V gene TRBV4-1 combines with J gene TRBJ2-5, with a weak D call TRBD2 (6 bases). The germline V gene encodes CDR1 MGHRA and CDR2 YSYEKL. Trimming stripped 1 base from V and 2 bases from J, with 17 bases between. This CDR3 spans 17 amino acids.